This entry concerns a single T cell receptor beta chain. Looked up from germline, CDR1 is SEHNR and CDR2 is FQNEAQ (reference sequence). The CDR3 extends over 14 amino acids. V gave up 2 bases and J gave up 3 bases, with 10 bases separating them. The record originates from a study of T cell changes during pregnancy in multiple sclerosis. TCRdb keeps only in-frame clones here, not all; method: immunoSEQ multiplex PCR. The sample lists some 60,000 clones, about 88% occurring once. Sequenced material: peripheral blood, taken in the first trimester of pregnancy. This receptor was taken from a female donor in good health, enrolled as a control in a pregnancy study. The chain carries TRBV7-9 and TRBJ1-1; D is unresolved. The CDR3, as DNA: TGTGCCAGCAGCTTAATAGGTACAGACACTGAAGCTTTCTTT. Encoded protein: CASSLIGTDTEAFF.